This TCR beta chain comes out of a study of blood T cell repertoires in COVID-19. Across the study: Samples representing acute and convalescent COVID-19 were sourced from the United States, Italy and Spain. From T cells, B-cell-depleted T cells, or PBMCs came the material, which was cDNA or gDNA.

Researchers sorted participants into cohorts using their self-reported clinical history. Study processing details: By means of reference gene primer amplification, nucleated cell counts were estimated. The table came from immunoSEQ multiplex PCR; TCRdb's copy has only in-frame clones and leaves some out. The DNA was the basis for D and trimming; V, J and clone size are from that table. The sample has 210,000 or so clones, 80% seen once. This clone was recorded only once. After removal of 4 bases from V and 1 base from J, the junction contained 3 bases not matched to a gene. CDR1 SGHRS and CDR2 YFSETQ come from the germline V gene. This CDR3 spans 14 amino acids.

This sequence was found in a man aged 30 to 45 with acute COVID-19. Input material: PBMCs or T cells enriched from blood (not recorded which). The rearrangement joins TRBV5-1 to TRBJ2-3; 7 bases agree with TRBD1. The CDR3 region is CASSVGQGTDTQYF. CDR3 DNA sequence: TGCGCCAGCAGCGTCGGACAGGGCACAGATACGCAGTATTTT.